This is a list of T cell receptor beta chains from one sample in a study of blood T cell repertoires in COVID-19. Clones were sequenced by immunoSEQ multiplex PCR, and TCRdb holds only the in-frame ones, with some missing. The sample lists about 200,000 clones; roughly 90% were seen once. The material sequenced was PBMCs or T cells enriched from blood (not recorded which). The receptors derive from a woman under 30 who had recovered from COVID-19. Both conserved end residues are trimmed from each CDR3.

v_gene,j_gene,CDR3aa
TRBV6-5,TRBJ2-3,ASSPRDRGTDTQY
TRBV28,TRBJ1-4,ASSGTGTNEKLF
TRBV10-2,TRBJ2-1,ASSQSGGGGINEQF
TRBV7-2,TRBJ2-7,ASSFQGGPKGEQY
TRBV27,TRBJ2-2,ASSFHTPLSGGAGELF
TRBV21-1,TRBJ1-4,ASSKALPTGNPNEKLF
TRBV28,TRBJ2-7,ASSLLPHEQY
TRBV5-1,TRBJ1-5,ASSLRVNQPQH
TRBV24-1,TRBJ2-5,ATSDLRGGQETQY
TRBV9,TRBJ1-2,ASSVGQHYGYT
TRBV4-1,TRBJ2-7,ASSVMGTEYEQY
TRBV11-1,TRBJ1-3,ASSWGTAISGNTIY
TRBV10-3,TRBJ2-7,AINPGVSYEQY
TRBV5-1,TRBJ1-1,ASSLGGGTNTEAF
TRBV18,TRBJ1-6,ASSPSGTIGSPLH
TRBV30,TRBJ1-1,AWSIPVTEAF
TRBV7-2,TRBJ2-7,ASSWTSGGATYEQY
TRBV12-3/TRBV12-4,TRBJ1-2,ASSPTTFHGYT
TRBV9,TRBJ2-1,ASSVEGGSSYNEQF
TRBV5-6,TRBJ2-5,ASSLILGGSEETQY
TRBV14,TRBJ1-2,AASTRWPGGYGYT
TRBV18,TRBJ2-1,ASSPLAGGYNEQF
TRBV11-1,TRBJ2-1,ASSLSGSGEQF
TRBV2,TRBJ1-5,ASSGQGGSNQPQH
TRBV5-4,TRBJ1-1,ASSLKRGAHTEAF
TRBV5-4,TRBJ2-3,ASSLAWGRPDTQY
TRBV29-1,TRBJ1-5,SVARDSNQPQH
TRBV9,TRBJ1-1,ASSALQGQGEAF
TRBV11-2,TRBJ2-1,ASSPVGTLTKEQF
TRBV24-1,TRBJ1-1,ATSTGHMNTEAF
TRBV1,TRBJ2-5,TSSQDPFFRGAVFAGGRETQY
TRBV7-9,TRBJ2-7,ASSPRQGDEQY
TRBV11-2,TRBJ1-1,ASSKGQGSTEAF
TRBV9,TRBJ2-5,ASSVTTSGGARETQY
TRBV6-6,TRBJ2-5,ASSIWSSRLETQY
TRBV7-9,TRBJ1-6,ASSLRDYNSPLH
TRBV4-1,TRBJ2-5,ASSPGVHKETQY
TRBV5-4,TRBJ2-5,ASSFVLAGDNQETQY
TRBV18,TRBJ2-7,ASSPRGDYEQY
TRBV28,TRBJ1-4,ASISGGRANEKLF